This T cell receptor beta chain was profiled in a study of T cell changes during pregnancy in multiple sclerosis. Libraries were prepared by immunoSEQ multiplex PCR; TCRdb keeps only in-frame clonotypes and omits some of them. The sample has approximately 47,000 clones; 85% to 90% are singletons. Germline-derived CDR1 and CDR2 are SGHTA and FQGTGA. CDR3 length: 16 residues. The V and J ends lost 2 bases and 2 bases respectively, with 12 bases between them. Sequenced material: peripheral blood, taken in the first trimester of pregnancy. The TCR sequence derives from a female donor with multiple sclerosis, enrolled in a pregnancy study. The genes are TRBV7-3 and TRBJ2-2; D gene uncertain. The DNA of the CDR3 is TGTGCCAGCAGCTTACAAGCATCTAAAAACACCGGGGAGCTGTTTTTT. Its translation: CASSLQASKNTGELFF.